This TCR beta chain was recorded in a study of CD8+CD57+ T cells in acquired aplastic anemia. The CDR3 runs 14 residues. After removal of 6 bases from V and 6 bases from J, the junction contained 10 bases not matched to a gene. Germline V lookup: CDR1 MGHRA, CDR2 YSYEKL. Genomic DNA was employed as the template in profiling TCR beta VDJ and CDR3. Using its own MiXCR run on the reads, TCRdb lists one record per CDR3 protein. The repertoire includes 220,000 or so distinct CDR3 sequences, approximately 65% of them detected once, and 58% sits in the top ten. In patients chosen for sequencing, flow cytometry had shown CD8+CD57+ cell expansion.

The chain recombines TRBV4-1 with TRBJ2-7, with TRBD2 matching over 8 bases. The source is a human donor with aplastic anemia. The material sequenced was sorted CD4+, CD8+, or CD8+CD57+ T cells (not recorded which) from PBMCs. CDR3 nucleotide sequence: TGCGCCAGCAGTCCTGAGGGACTAGTTAGCGAGCAGTACTTC. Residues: CASSPEGLVSEQYF.